This T cell receptor (beta chain) derives from a study of cytomegalovirus exposure and HLA in healthy donors. General observations from the study: Analysis was carried out at a later point, and it linked a missense DCLRE1C variant to TCR beta V- and J-gene trimming. As a later analysis revealed, the rate of TCR association differed by HLA locus, with DRB1 most and HLA-C fewest. Some TCR beta chains (around 160 of them) were listed as cytomegalovirus-associated.

PCR employed 60 Vbeta and 13 Jbeta primers. Here immunoSEQ multiplex PCR was the method, and the copy in TCRdb shows in-frame clones only, minus some. Seen here are around 190,000 clones, approximately 85% observed once, and the top ten hold approximately 2.2%. Comments on this clone: The antigen is unknown.

The CDR3 covers 16 residues. With 0 bases removed from V and 1 base from J, the gap between germline ends came to 13 bases. The V gene's germline CDR1 is SGDLS and CDR2 YYNGEE. This chain connects TRBV9 to TRBJ1-1; D is uncertain. Sequencing was done on a sample of PBMCs. The sequence was collected from a woman aged 50 to 60 in good health and CMV-seronegative. As DNA, the CDR3 is TGTGCCAGCAGCGTAGGGGCAGCCGGTGGGAACACTGAAGCTTTCTTT. Translated, it gives CASSVGAAGGNTEAFF.